A single sample is the source of the 21 T cell receptor beta chains below, sequenced in a study of PD-1 blockade in classical Hodgkin lymphoma. Relapse was seen in all patients after autologous stem cell transplantation, and brentuximab vedotin exposure was variable. TCRdb's table, derived via immunoSEQ multiplex PCR, lists solely in-frame clones and lacks some. Among 95,000 or so clones listed, approximately 80% were seen once. The source was peripheral blood mononuclear cells (PBMCs), collected at baseline. The receptors originated from a human donor with classical Hodgkin lymphoma.

J is TRBJ2-7 and V is TRBV6-6; D might be TRBD2 (5 bases). Per germline, CDR1 MNHNY and CDR2 SVGAGI (reference sequence). The CDR3 has 15 amino acids. Trimming took 6 bases from V and 3 from J, leaving 18 bases between them. The CDR3 spells CASSRTAVGVYEQYF. In DNA, the CDR3 is TGTGCCAGCAGCCGAACAGCCGTCGGGGTCTACGAGCAGTACTTC.

Written as DNA, the CDR3 is TGTGCCAGCAGTTCACCAAATCGGGAGCTGTTTTTT. Protein product: CASSSPNRELFF. The J gene is TRBJ2-2, the V gene TRBV28; unclear D gene. Trimming stripped 4 bases from V and 9 bases from J, with 9 bases between. The germline gives CDR1 MDHEN, CDR2 SYDVKM. The CDR3 is made up of 12 amino acids.

The chain uses TRBV9 and TRBJ2-1; D could derive from TRBD1 or TRBD2 (5 bases each). Germline CDR1 and CDR2: SGDLS and YYNGEE. The CDR3 is 14 amino acids. V was trimmed by 1 base and J by 10 bases, leaving 15 bases between them. The CDR3 region has the DNA TGTGCCAGCAGCGTAAAGGCCGGGGCTGGGGAGCAGTTCTTC. As protein: CASSVKAGAGEQFF.

The chain links TRBV21-1 to TRBJ2-5. TRBV21-1 is a pseudogene locus. The CDR3 has 18 amino acids. The DNA of the CDR3 is TGTGCCAGCAGAACAAGGGCACACACGGGGGCTAGCGATGAGACCCAGTACTTC. It specifies CASRTRAHTGASDETQYF.

The chain employs TRBV9 and TRBJ2-2; TRBD2 matches at 12 bases. Trimming removed 3 bases from V and 7 bases from J; junction bases left unmatched: 4. The CDR3 has 15 residues. Per germline, CDR1 SGDLS and CDR2 YYNGEE. CDR3 residues: CASSATSGSLGELFF. The CDR3 DNA is TGTGCCAGCAGCGCGACTAGCGGGAGTCTCGGGGAGCTGTTTTTT.

The genes are TRBV7-8 and TRBJ2-4; 14 bases agree with TRBD2. With 1 base clipped from V and 0 bases from J, the junction kept 2 bases outside the gene matches. The length of the CDR3 is 18 residues. Germline CDR1 reads SGHVS; CDR2 reads FQNEAQ. In DNA form, the CDR3 reads TGTGCCAGCAGCTTAGGCGGGACTAGCGGGAGAGCCAAAAACATTCAGTACTTC. The encoded protein is CASSLGGTSGRAKNIQYF.

In this sample, this clone turned up a few times. The V and J genes are TRBV28 and TRBJ1-5, with 12 bases aligning to TRBD1. This CDR3 comprises 16 residues. Trimming took 6 bases from V and 7 from J; bases not matched to a gene: 10. Germline loops: CDR1 MDHEN, CDR2 SYDVKM. CDR3 loop: CASRAAGTGGRQPQHF. CDR3 nucleotide sequence: TGTGCCAGCAGGGCGGCCGGGACAGGGGGCCGGCAGCCCCAGCATTTT.

V and J are TRBV7-8 and TRBJ1-5; tentatively, D is TRBD1 (6 bases). The CDR3 loop spans 15 amino acids. The germline V and J ends were trimmed by 7 bases and 6 bases, with 19 bases remaining between them. The germline V gene encodes CDR1 SGHVS and CDR2 FQNEAQ. CDR3 amino acids: CASTERTGAGQPQHF. CDR3 nucleotides: TGTGCCAGCACCGAAAGGACGGGGGCGGGTCAGCCCCAGCATTTT.

This rearrangement joins TRBV5-1 to TRBJ2-2; D might be TRBD2 (6 bases). Deletions cut 2 bases from V and 4 bases from J, with 18 bases between. Germline V gene lookup returns CDR1 SGHRS and CDR2 YFSETQ. There are 17 residues in the CDR3. This chain's CDR3 is CASSFDHTGLLTGELFF. The CDR3 bases are TGCGCCAGCAGCTTCGATCACACGGGACTCCTCACCGGGGAGCTGTTTTTT.

The chain links TRBV7-3 to TRBJ2-5, with unresolved D. V was clipped by 3 bases and J by 2 bases, with 7 bases between them. The CDR3 totals 13 residues. Germline V lookup: CDR1 SGHTA, CDR2 FQGTGA. CDR3 region: CASSLNFQETQYF. Here the CDR3 DNA reads TGTGCCAGCAGCTTGAACTTTCAAGAGACCCAGTACTTC. Based on the CDR3 plus reference TRBV7-3 and TRBJ2-5, the full variable domain is GAGVSQTPSNKVTEKGKYVELRCDPISGHTALYWYRQSLGQGPEFLIYFQGTGAADDSGLPNDRFFAVRPEGSVSTLKIQRTERGDSAVYLCASSLNFQETQYFGPGTRLLVL.

The chain joins TRBV28 to TRBJ1-4; 8 bases are a match to TRBD1. Trimming at V came to 5 bases and at J to 5 bases, leaving 7 bases not matched to a gene. Germline CDR1 is MDHEN and CDR2 is SYDVKM. The CDR3 runs 15 residues. CDR3 nucleotide sequence: TGTGCCAGCAGTCCAGGTGGGACAGGAAATGAAAAACTGTTTTTT. Translating it yields CASSPGGTGNEKLFF.

This chain joins TRBV7-9 and TRBJ2-1; D is possibly TRBD1 or TRBD2 (5 bases each). Germline CDR1 SEHNR, CDR2 FQNEAQ (reference sequence). The CDR3 runs 13 residues. V was pared by 0 bases and J by 8 bases, with 8 bases between. CDR3 nucleotide sequence: TGTGCCAGCAGCTTAGCCGGGGCGGATGAGCAGTTCTTC. Its protein is CASSLAGADEQFF.

The chain employs TRBV2 and TRBJ2-5; 7 bases are shared with TRBD2. Looked up from germline, CDR1 is SNHLY and CDR2 is FYNNEI. The CDR3 covers 14 residues. The V gene end was trimmed by 4 bases and the J gene end by 5 bases; junction bases not matched to a gene: 7. CDR3 in amino acids: CASSAGLVGETQYF. In DNA form, the CDR3 reads TGTGCCAGCAGTGCTGGACTAGTCGGTGAGACCCAGTACTTC.

The genes are TRBV7-2 and TRBJ2-1; TRBD2 aligns across 9 bases. In germline, CDR1 is SGHTA, CDR2 FQGNSA. Unmatched junction bases numbered 12, after V lost 4 bases and J lost 5 bases. The CDR3 totals 17 residues. CDR3 protein: CASSSTLTGLANNEQFF. DNA of the CDR3: TGTGCCAGCAGCTCAACCTTAACGGGACTAGCAAACAATGAGCAGTTCTTC.

This sequence joins TRBV7-9 and TRBJ2-3; no clear D gene. Trimming took 7 bases from V and 4 from J, leaving 12 bases between them. Germline CDR1 and CDR2: SEHNR and FQNEAQ (reference sequence). This CDR3 has 13 residues. CDR3 bases: TGTGCCAGCACTGCCTTAGTGGCAGATACGCAGTATTTT. Protein: CASTALVADTQYF.

The rearrangement joins TRBV6-5 to TRBJ2-7; perhaps TRBD1 as D (6 bases). CDR1 MNHEY and CDR2 SVGAGI come from the germline V gene. The CDR3 consists of 13 residues. The V gene lost 5 bases and the J gene lost 3 bases, with 11 bases spanning the gap. The CDR3 sequence is CASSMGHYYEQYF. CDR3 DNA sequence: TGTGCCAGCAGTATGGGACACTACTACGAGCAGTACTTC.

Here the CDR3 reads CASSLGTTYTGELFF. CDR3 sequence (DNA): TGCGCCAGCAGCTTAGGGACTACCTACACCGGGGAGCTGTTTTTT. The chain employs TRBV5-1 and TRBJ2-2, with 7 bases aligning to TRBD2. The V segment lost 2 bases and the J segment 3 bases; nucleotides outside the gene matches: 4. CDR3 length equals 15 residues. CDR1 and CDR2 from the germline V gene are SGHRS and YFSETQ. The full variable domain, rest sourced from reference TRBV5-1 and TRBJ2-2, is KAGVTQTPRYLIKTRGQQVTLSCSPISGHRSVSWYQQTPGQGLQFLFEYFSETQRNKGNFPGRFSGRQFSNSRSEMNVSTLELGDSALYLCASSLGTTYTGELFFGEGSRLTVL.

This chain connects TRBV7-8 to TRBJ1-5; 7 nucleotides agree with TRBD1. V lost 5 bases, J lost 0 bases, and 4 bases stayed unmatched. This CDR3 is built from 15 residues. In germline, CDR1 is SGHVS, CDR2 FQNEAQ. CDR3 residues: CASSPRDSSNQPQHF. In DNA form, the CDR3 reads TGTGCCAGCAGCCCGCGGGACAGTAGCAATCAGCCCCAGCATTTT.

In the case of this clone: The same CDR3 is also encoded by other DNA sequences in this sample. The CDR3 here is CAISEFSEQYF. The CDR3 DNA reads TGTGCCATCAGTGAGTTTAGCGAGCAGTACTTC. V is TRBV10-3 and J is TRBJ2-7; D gene uncertain. The V and J ends lost 1 base and 6 bases respectively, with 4 bases between them. This CDR3 is built from 11 residues. Per the germline V gene, CDR1 is ENHRY and CDR2 is SYGVKD.

The V gene is TRBV9, the J gene TRBJ2-1, with D perhaps TRBD1 (6 bases). In germline, CDR1 is SGDLS, CDR2 YYNGEE. Trimming left V 4 bases short and J 8 bases short, with 19 bases between. This CDR3 region has 15 residues. CDR3 in amino acids: CASSRTPGAPDEQFF. As DNA, the CDR3 is TGTGCCAGCAGCCGAACCCCAGGGGCGCCGGATGAGCAGTTCTTC.

This rearrangement joins TRBV19 to TRBJ2-3; 8 bases are shared with TRBD1. Germline values: CDR1 LNHDA, CDR2 SQIVND (reference sequence). This CDR3 comprises 14 residues. Losses at the gene ends were 5 bases for V and 2 bases for J; bases not matched to a gene: 3. The DNA of the CDR3 is TGTGCCAGTAGTCCGGGACAGGTCACAGATACGCAGTATTTT. Translated, it gives CASSPGQVTDTQYF.